This TCR beta chain was identified in a study of shared clonotypes between healthy human individuals. Produced via immunoSEQ multiplex PCR; TCRdb's table is partial and in-frame only. This repertoire shows about 580,000 clones, 95% to 98% found once; its top ten account for around 0.3%. Concerning this clone: Its antigen is as yet unknown.

CD45RO-negative, CCR7-positively selected cells formed the naive CD8 fraction, excluding terminally differentiated effector memory CD45RA+ cells. All donors qualified as healthy HIV-negative adults and had experienced no recent acute infections or vaccinations. Study results and limitations: Blood was the only sampled material, and tissue repertoires likely differ. Clonotypes which were not shared had lower generation probabilities than clonotypes that all four donors shared. Of the naive CD4 clonotypes, roughly 5% were shared across a handful of donors.

Germline loops: CDR1 SQVTM, CDR2 ANQGSEA. The trim removed 5 bases at V and 8 bases at J, leaving 6 bases unmatched. The CDR3 extends over 12 amino acids. The chain combines TRBV29-1 with TRBJ1-2; 9 bases line up with TRBD1. This clonotype was obtained from a man aged 25 to 45 in good health. Source material: naive CD8+ T cells sorted from blood. CDR3 loop: CSVRTGEWGYTF. CDR3 nucleotide sequence: TGCAGCGTTAGGACAGGGGAATGGGGCTACACCTTC.